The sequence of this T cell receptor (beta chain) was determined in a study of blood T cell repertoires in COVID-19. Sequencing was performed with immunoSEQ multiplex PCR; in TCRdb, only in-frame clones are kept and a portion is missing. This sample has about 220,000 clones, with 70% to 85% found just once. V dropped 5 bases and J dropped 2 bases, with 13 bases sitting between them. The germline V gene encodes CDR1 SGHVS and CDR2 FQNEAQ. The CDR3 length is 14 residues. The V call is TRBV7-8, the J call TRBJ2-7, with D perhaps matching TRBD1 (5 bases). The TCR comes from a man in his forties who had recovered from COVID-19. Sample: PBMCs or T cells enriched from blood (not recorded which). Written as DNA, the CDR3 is TGTGCCAGCAGCCCTACACAGGCGGCCTACGAGCAGTACTTC. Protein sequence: CASSPTQAAYEQYF.